This is a list of T cell receptor beta chains from one sample in a study of cytomegalovirus exposure and HLA in healthy donors. Sequencing used immunoSEQ multiplex PCR; TCRdb keeps in-frame clones, though not all of them. The table includes over 150,000 clones, around four fifths detected once. Sequencing was done on a sample of PBMCs. The receptors shown here come from a woman aged 50 to 60 in good health and CMV-seronegative. Both conserved end residues are trimmed from each CDR3. The order of the fields is J gene, D gene, V gene, CDR3 protein. A D gene is named only where the DNA matches it firmly.

j_gene: TRBJ2-3
d_gene: .
v_gene: TRBV19
CDR3aa: ASNRGEVGTDTQY

j_gene: TRBJ2-5
d_gene: TRBD2
v_gene: TRBV2
CDR3aa: ASSPGLAGVETQY

j_gene: TRBJ2-7
d_gene: .
v_gene: TRBV30
CDR3aa: AWRTGGYEHY

j_gene: .
d_gene: TRBD2
v_gene: TRBV5-4
CDR3aa: ASSLAPGGTSGSSSYEQY

j_gene: TRBJ2-7
d_gene: TRBD2
v_gene: TRBV9
CDR3aa: ASSPGGGRYEQY

j_gene: TRBJ2-3
d_gene: TRBD1
v_gene: TRBV6-5
CDR3aa: ASSYGTGRTDTQY

j_gene: TRBJ2-7
d_gene: .
v_gene: TRBV11-3
CDR3aa: ASSSSGKQY

j_gene: TRBJ2-5
d_gene: TRBD1
v_gene: TRBV4-1
CDR3aa: ASSQYGTEGWETQY

j_gene: TRBJ2-5
d_gene: .
v_gene: TRBV4-1
CDR3aa: ASSQVSTEETQY

j_gene: TRBJ2-5
d_gene: .
v_gene: TRBV6-5
CDR3aa: ASSTNWRYQETQY

j_gene: TRBJ2-5
d_gene: TRBD2
v_gene: TRBV10-3
CDR3aa: AIRTVAGVGTQY

j_gene: TRBJ1-2
d_gene: TRBD1
v_gene: TRBV5-4
CDR3aa: ASSLGTASNYGYT

j_gene: TRBJ1-2
d_gene: TRBD1
v_gene: TRBV7-2
CDR3aa: ASSLGLTGWNGYT

j_gene: TRBJ1-1
d_gene: .
v_gene: TRBV5-4
CDR3aa: ASSSGTSPFMNTEAF

j_gene: TRBJ2-3
d_gene: TRBD2
v_gene: TRBV10-3
CDR3aa: ASNPLAGSTDTQY

j_gene: TRBJ2-6
d_gene: .
v_gene: TRBV5-1
CDR3aa: ASSLDSLGSGANVLT

j_gene: TRBJ2-4
d_gene: .
v_gene: TRBV7-2
CDR3aa: ASRGTAGVKNIQY

j_gene: TRBJ2-7
d_gene: TRBD2
v_gene: TRBV9
CDR3aa: ASSNSGSTEQY

j_gene: TRBJ1-2
d_gene: TRBD1
v_gene: TRBV19
CDR3aa: ASNPGQGTYGYT

j_gene: TRBJ2-6
d_gene: TRBD2
v_gene: TRBV5-1
CDR3aa: ASSYGGAGANVLT

j_gene: TRBJ1-1
d_gene: .
v_gene: TRBV7-8
CDR3aa: ASSLQGGTEAF

j_gene: TRBJ1-2
d_gene: TRBD1
v_gene: TRBV9
CDR3aa: ASSVQGQGYGYT